Each of the 8 T cell receptor beta chains below was sequenced from the same sample in a study of PD-1 blockade in classical Hodgkin lymphoma. Sequenced by immunoSEQ multiplex PCR; TCRdb stores in-frame clones only, minus some. Among 20,000 to 25,000 clones listed, around 70% were seen once. Specified time point: cycle 4 day 1 (C4D1), after less than 7 weeks of nivolumab. Each patient experienced a relapse that followed autologous stem cell transplantation, and brentuximab vedotin exposure varied. The material sequenced was peripheral blood mononuclear cells (PBMCs), taken before the fourth cycle of nivolumab. The origin of the receptors is a human donor with classical Hodgkin lymphoma.

The gene calls are TRBV7-2 and TRBJ1-1; D uncertain. V dropped 1 base and J dropped 0 bases, with 12 bases sitting between them. CDR1 and CDR2 (germline): SGHTA, FQGNSA. This CDR3 is built from 16 residues. CDR3 in amino acids: CASSLGLRRVNTEAFF. The DNA for the CDR3 is TGTGCCAGCAGCTTAGGTTTGAGGAGGGTGAACACTGAAGCTTTCTTT.

CDR3 residues: CASSIGTAALYEQYF. The CDR3 bases are TGTGCCAGTAGTATAGGAACAGCGGCTCTCTACGAGCAGTACTTC. The chain joins TRBV19 to TRBJ2-7, with D maybe TRBD2 (5 bases). Germline V lookup: CDR1 LNHDA, CDR2 SQIVND (reference sequence). The CDR3 spans 15 residues. V was shortened by 1 base and J by 3 bases, with 13 bases between the two germline ends.

This chain connects TRBV6-5 to TRBJ2-7; D call uncertain. Germline lookup yields CDR1 MNHEY and CDR2 SVGAGI. V shed 0 bases and J shed 6 bases, with 6 bases lying between them. The length of the CDR3 is 12 residues. The CDR3 spells CASSYSLSEQYF. The CDR3 coding sequence is TGTGCCAGCAGTTACTCGCTCAGCGAGCAGTACTTC.

The chain combines TRBV21-1 with TRBJ2-1. TRBV21-1 is reported as a pseudogene. This CDR3 region has 13 residues. CDR3 loop: CASSIRIWREQFF. CDR3 bases: TGTGCCAGCAGCATCCGGATCTGGCGAGAGCAGTTCTTC.

The rearrangement uses TRBV5-6 and TRBJ2-1; D is undetermined. The CDR3 has 16 amino acids. Trimming left V 0 bases short and J 0 bases short, with 10 bases between. Germline CDR1 is SGHDT and CDR2 is YYEEEE. DNA of the CDR3: TGTGCCAGCAGCTTGGCCCAGCGTAGCTCCTACAATGAGCAGTTCTTC. Residues: CASSLAQRSSYNEQFF.

This clone has a single count. The chain has TRBV6-5 and TRBJ1-2; a possible D gene is TRBD1 (6 bases). V lost 6 bases and J lost 2, with 13 bases in between. Germline V lookup: CDR1 MNHEY, CDR2 SVGAGI. The CDR3 has 14 amino acids. The DNA of the CDR3 is TGTGCCAGCAGGCTGACGGACAGAAACTATGGCTACACCTTC. It codes for CASRLTDRNYGYTF.

This clone appeared once. The chain combines TRBV2 with TRBJ1-4; D is uncertain. Germline CDR1 and CDR2: SNHLY and FYNNEI. V was clipped by 6 bases and J by 1 base, with 9 bases between them. The CDR3 contains 14 residues. The CDR3 nucleotides read TGTGCCAGCAGCCCCATGATAACTAATGAAAAACTGTTTTTT. It specifies CASSPMITNEKLFF. Complete variable domain (other parts from reference TRBV2 and TRBJ1-4): EPEVTQTPSHQVTQMGQEVILRCVPISNHLYFYWYRQILGQKVEFLVSFYNNEISEKSEIFDDQFSVERPDGSNFTLKIRSTKLEDSAMYFCASSPMITNEKLFFGSGTQLSVL.

The rearrangement links TRBV7-7 to TRBJ2-1; maybe TRBD1 (5 bases). Germline CDR1 reads SSHAT; CDR2 reads FNYEAQ (reference sequence). The ends were cut back, 1 base at V and 5 bases at J, with 12 bases in the middle. This CDR3 is 15 amino acids long. CDR3 sequence: CASSLGQPGNNEQFF. The CDR3 bases are TGTGCCAGCAGCTTAGGACAGCCCGGCAACAATGAGCAGTTCTTC.